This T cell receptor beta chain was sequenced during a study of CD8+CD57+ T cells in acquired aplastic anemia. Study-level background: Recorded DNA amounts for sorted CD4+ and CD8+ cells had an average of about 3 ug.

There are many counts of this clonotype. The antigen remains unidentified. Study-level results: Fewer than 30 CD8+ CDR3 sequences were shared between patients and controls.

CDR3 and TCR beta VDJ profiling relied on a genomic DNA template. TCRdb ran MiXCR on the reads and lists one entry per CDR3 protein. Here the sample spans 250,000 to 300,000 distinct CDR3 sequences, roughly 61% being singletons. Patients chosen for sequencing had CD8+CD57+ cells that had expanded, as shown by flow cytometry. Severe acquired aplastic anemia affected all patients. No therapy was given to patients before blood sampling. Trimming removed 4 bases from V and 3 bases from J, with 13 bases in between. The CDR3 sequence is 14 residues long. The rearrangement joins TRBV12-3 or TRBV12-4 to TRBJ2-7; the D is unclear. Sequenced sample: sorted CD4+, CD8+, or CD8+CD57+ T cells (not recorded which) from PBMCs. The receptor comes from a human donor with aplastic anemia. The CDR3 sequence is CASSSLVLDYEQYF. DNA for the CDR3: TGTGCCAGCAGTTCTTTGGTCCTTGACTACGAGCAGTACTTC.